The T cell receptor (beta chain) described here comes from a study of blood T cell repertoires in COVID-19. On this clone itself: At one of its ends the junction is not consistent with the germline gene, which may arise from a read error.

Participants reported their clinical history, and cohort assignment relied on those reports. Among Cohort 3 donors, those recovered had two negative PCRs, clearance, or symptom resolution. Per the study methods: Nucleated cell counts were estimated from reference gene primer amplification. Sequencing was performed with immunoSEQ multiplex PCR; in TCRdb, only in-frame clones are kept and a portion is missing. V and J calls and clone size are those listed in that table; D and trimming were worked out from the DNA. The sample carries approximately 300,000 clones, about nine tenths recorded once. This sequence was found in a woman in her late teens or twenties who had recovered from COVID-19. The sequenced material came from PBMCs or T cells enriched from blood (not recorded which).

CDR3 residues: CASSQEWGVGGPTNF. The CDR3 coding sequence is TGTGCCAGCAGCCAAGAATGGGGGGTTGGAGGGCCTACAAATTTC. The chain recombines TRBV14 with TRBJ2-7; a weak D match, TRBD2 (6 bases). The CDR3 is 15 residues long. CDR1 and CDR2 from the germline V gene are SGHDN and FVKESK. The full variable domain, with the rest looked up from reference TRBV14 and TRBJ2-7, is EAGVTQFPSHSVIEKGQTVTLRCDPISGHDNLYWYRRVMGKEIKFLLHFVKESKQDESGMPNNRFLAERTGGTYSTLKVQPAELEDSGVYFCASSQEWGVGGPTNFGPGTRLTVT.